This TCR beta chain is from a study of response to subunit inactivated influenza vaccine. Germline CDR1 reads LNHNV; CDR2 reads YYDKDF (reference sequence). The CDR3 is 14 residues long. Between the trimmed V and J ends, which lost 4 bases and 0 bases, there was a span of 10 bases. MiXCR was run by TCRdb on the RT-PCR reads, yielding one entry per CDR3 protein. The sample lists around 480,000 distinct CDR3 sequences; 16% were seen once. This chain links TRBV15 with TRBJ2-7; D gene unclear. This clonotype was obtained from a man in his fifties or sixties who received an inactivated influenza vaccine. Sequences were derived from CD4+ T cells sorted from PBMCs, sampled roughly 24 months after vaccination. The chain's CDR3 is CATSKEQSSYEQYF. The CDR3, as DNA: TGTGCCACCAGCAAAGAACAGAGCTCCTACGAGCAGTACTTC.